This T cell receptor beta chain was sequenced for a study of PD-1 blockade in mismatch repair-deficient tumors. The TCR-sequenced patients were a few responders to pembrolizumab. Regarding the study as a whole: Tumor-resident clones, often undetectable pretreatment in blood, expanded then contracted after pembrolizumab.

Repertoires were generated with immunoSEQ multiplex PCR, while TCRdb's copy carries only in-frame clones and drops some. The sample includes about 84,000 clones, around 85% of them seen just once. Remarks on this clone: What it recognizes is unknown.

This TCR derives from an adult with mismatch repair-deficient cancer. This specimen was peripheral blood, taken 12 weeks after starting pembrolizumab.

The CDR3 sequence is CSVGGGMDNQPQHF. The CDR3 DNA reads as TGCAGCGTTGGGGGAGGGATGGACAATCAGCCCCAGCATTTT. The chain couples TRBV29-1 to TRBJ1-5; D gene ambiguous. The CDR3 is 14 amino acids. Germline V gene lookup returns CDR1 SQVTM and CDR2 ANQGSEA. The ends were cut back, 4 bases at V and 3 bases at J, with 13 bases in the middle.